This T cell receptor beta chain was observed in a study of cytomegalovirus exposure and HLA in healthy donors. Study information: The Caucasian-associated ancestry cluster held over 65% of roughly 370 genotyped donors. Study-wide findings and caveats: It was assumed in the presence/absence analyses that sequencing depth was roughly uniform across donors.

A remark on this clone: Its specificity is not known.

PCR employed 60 Vbeta and 13 Jbeta primers. The method was immunoSEQ multiplex PCR; TCRdb's version includes in-frame clones alone and lacks a portion of them. The data contain some 120,000 clones, roughly 68% of them singletons. V was trimmed by 0 bases and J by 3 bases, leaving 16 bases between them. CDR3 length equals 16 residues. The clonotype comes from a man aged 30 to 39 in good health and CMV-seropositive. The chain links TRBV5-3 to TRBJ2-7; tentative D call: TRBD1 (6 bases). TRBV5-3 is identified as an open reading frame with a role that is uncertain. The source material was PBMCs. CDR3 sequence reads: CARSLVHRVNLYEQYF. CDR3 sequence (DNA): TGTGCCAGAAGCTTGGTGCACAGGGTGAACCTCTACGAGCAGTACTTC.